The 5 T cell receptor beta chains in this list originate from one sample, sequenced in a study of cytomegalovirus exposure and HLA in healthy donors. Vbeta (60) and Jbeta (13) primers were used in the PCR. TCRdb keeps only in-frame clones here, not all; method: immunoSEQ multiplex PCR. The table shows about 110,000 clones, with roughly 70% occurring only once. The sample was PBMCs. These receptors all stem from a male donor in good health and CMV-seropositive.

The chain has TRBV27 and TRBJ1-5; D is perhaps TRBD1 (5 bases). V lost 5 bases and J lost 0, with 8 bases in between. Germline CDR1 is MNHEY and CDR2 is SMNVEV (reference sequence). CDR3 length: 14 residues. The CDR3 DNA sequence: TGTGCCAGCAGTGAAGACAGTAGCAATCAGCCCCAGCATTTT. It specifies CASSEDSSNQPQHF.

V is TRBV28 and J is TRBJ2-3; 8 nucleotides agree with TRBD1. The CDR3 consists of 15 residues. Germline CDR1 MDHEN, CDR2 SYDVKM. V shed 4 bases and J 3 bases; nucleotides not matched to a gene: 6. DNA of the CDR3: TGTGCCAGCAGTTCCACCCGGACAGGGACAGATACGCAGTATTTT. Protein product: CASSSTRTGTDTQYF.

This clone has more than one count but fewer than ten. The chain uses TRBV6-5 and TRBJ1-2; D might be TRBD1 (5 bases). The V gene lost 2 bases and the J gene lost 7 bases, with 17 bases spanning the gap. The CDR3 is 15 residues long. Germline V CDR1 and CDR2: MNHEY, SVGAGI. The CDR3 nucleotides are TGTGCCAGCAGTTACCGAGATACGGGGGGTTTTGGCTACACCTTC. It yields the protein CASSYRDTGGFGYTF.

This chain joins TRBV6-6 and TRBJ2-5, with a possible D match to TRBD2 (7 bases). Per the germline V gene, CDR1 is MNHNY and CDR2 is SVGAGI (reference sequence). CDR3 length: 14 amino acids. V shed 8 bases and J shed 3 bases, with 16 bases lying between them. CDR3 sequence (DNA): TGTGCCAGCCGGTACGGGGGGCTGGAAGAGACCCAGTACTTC. This gives the protein CASRYGGLEETQYF.

This clone was detected once. The chain uses TRBV5-6 and TRBJ2-1, with 15 bases identical to TRBD2. CDR1 is SGHDT and CDR2 is YYEEEE in the germline V gene. The V segment lost 4 bases and the J segment 1 base; nucleotides outside the gene matches: 6. The CDR3 length is 18 residues. The CDR3 DNA sequence: TGTGCCAGCAGCGCCTTGGGACTAGCGGGGGGATCCTACAATGAGCAGTTCTTC. Amino acid sequence: CASSALGLAGGSYNEQFF.